This T cell receptor beta chain was sequenced for a study of T-cell reconstitution after alpha-beta-depleted transplantation in children. Study observations and caveats: Several hundred rapidly expanded clones from non-depleted graft cells reportedly supplied alpha-beta T cells about two months post-transplant. From surviving recipient T cells and thymic progenitors came the high day-60 TCRbeta diversity observed in some patients. One year after transplant, T-cell counts and diversity came mostly from newly produced T cells.

For TCRbeta, the library was prepared with unique molecular identifiers. TCRdb fed the PCR reads into MiXCR, producing one record per CDR3 protein. This sample yields fewer than 550,000 distinct CDR3 sequences, of which about an eighth are seen a single time; 14% belongs to the top ten. There are 15 residues in the CDR3. CDR1 is SGHDN, CDR2 FVKESK, per germline. With 4 bases removed from V and 0 bases from J, the gap between germline ends came to 10 bases. The table lists this clonotype with many counts. Its antigen is as yet unknown. The receptor was isolated from a female patient under 10 years old who had a stem cell transplant for aplastic anemia, so the T cells may come from the graft donor. This chain joins TRBV14 and TRBJ2-1; the D gene is possibly TRBD2 (5 bases). The sample was PBMCs, mostly from graft donor cells, taken 180 days after TCRalphabeta/CD19-depleted stem cell transplant. The CDR3 bases are TGTGCCAGCAGCCGATTAGGGAGCTCCTACAATGAGCAGTTCTTC. It yields the protein CASSRLGSSYNEQFF.